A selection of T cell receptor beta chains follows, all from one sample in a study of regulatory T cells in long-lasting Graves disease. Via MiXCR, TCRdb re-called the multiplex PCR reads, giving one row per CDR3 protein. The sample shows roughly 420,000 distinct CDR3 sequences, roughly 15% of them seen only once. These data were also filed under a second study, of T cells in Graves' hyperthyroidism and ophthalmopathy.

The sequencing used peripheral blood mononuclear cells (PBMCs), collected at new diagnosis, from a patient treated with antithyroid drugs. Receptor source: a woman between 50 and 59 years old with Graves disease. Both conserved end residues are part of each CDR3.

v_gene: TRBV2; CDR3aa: CASLYHPRTSGRASSYEQYF
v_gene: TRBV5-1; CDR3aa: CASSQADGDTQYF
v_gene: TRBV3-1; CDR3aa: CASSQSTGELFF
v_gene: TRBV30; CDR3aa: CAWDLTGSEKLFF
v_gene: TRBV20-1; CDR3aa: CSALLTIAAEQYF
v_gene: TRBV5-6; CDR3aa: CASSLYGTSGRNEQFF
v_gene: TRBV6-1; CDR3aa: CASSDRDRGGSQPQHF
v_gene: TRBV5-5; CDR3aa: CASSPQAGGPPYNEQFF
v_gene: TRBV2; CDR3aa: CASSEGQGGRSNQPQHF
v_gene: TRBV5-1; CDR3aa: CASSLQSGESSYEQYF
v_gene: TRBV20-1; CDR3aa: CSAITGTYSYEQYF
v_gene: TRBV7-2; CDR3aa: CASSLAVLAGIYNEQFF
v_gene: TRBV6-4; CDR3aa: CASSDDRDTEAFF
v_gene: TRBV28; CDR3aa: CASSPLTSGRVRSYNEQFF
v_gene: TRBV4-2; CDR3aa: CASSQEGVPYEQYF
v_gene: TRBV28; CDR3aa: CASSFFSSGAYEQCF
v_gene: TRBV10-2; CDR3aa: CASSLGQRKQPQHF
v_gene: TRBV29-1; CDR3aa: CSVDGGEDYEQYF
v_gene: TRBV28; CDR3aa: CASSTSGVTYEQYF
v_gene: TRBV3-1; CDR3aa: CASSHDSGEQYF
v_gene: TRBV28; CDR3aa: CASTSTDTQYF
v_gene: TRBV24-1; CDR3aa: CATSGPTRGGYEQYF
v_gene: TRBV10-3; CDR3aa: CTISRDSWSYEQYF
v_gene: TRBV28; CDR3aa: CASSSGGGKYGYTF
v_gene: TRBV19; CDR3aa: CASRDRLNQPQHF
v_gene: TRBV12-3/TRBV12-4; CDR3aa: CASSLTVDTEAFF
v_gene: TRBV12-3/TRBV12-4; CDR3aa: CASNRDPDQSYNEQFF
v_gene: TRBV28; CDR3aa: CASSLGPDLYETQYF
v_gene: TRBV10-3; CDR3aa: CAISSEREGRDTQYF
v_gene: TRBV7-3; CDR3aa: CASSLRGGSIYEQYF
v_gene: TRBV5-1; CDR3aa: CASLPDKDGYTF
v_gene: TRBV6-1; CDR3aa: CASSPGTGGVFNYGYTF
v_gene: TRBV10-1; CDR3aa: CASNGTQETQYF
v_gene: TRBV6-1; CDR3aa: CASSGTQVGTSSYNEQFF
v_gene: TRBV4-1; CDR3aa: CASSQDRGEGYGYTF
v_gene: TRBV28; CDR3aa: CASSSHARTYEQYF
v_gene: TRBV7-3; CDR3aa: CASSLMSSGSDEQFF
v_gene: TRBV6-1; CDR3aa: CAAGDRGNEQYF
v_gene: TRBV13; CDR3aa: CASSLARPNYGYTF
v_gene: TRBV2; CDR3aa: CASSEWAVPTEAFF
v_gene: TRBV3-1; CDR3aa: CASSQVGDSWETQYF
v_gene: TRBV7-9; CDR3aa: CASSYPRDLYSSTDTQYF
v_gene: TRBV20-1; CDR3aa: CSARTLLNTEAFF
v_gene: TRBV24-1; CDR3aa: CATSDPGQGDTDTQYF
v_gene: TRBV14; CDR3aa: CASSRDSWGTEAFF